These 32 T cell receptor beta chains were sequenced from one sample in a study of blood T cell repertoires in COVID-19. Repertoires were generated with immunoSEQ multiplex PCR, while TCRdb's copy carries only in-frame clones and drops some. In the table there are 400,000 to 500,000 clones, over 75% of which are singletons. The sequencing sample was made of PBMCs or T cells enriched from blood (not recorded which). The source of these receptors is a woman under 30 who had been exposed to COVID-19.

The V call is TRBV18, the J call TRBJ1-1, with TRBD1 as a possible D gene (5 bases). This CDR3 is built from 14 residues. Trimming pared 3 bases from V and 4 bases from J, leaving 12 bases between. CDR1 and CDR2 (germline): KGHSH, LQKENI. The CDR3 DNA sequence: TGTGCCAGCTCACCGGTCCTCCAGGGCACTGAAGCTTTCTTT. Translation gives CASSPVLQGTEAFF.

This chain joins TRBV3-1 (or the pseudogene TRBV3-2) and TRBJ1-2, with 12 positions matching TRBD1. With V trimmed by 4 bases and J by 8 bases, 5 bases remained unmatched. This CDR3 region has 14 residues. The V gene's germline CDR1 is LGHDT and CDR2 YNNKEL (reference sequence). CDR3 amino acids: CASSLPGTGGGYTF. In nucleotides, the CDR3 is TGTGCCAGCAGCCTCCCAGGGACAGGGGGCGGCTACACCTTC.

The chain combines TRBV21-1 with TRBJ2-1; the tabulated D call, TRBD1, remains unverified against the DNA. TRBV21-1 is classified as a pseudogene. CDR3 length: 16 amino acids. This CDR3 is CASSLADSSSYNEQFF. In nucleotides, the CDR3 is TGTGCCAGCAGCTTGGCTGACAGCAGCTCCTACAATGAGCAGTTCTTC.

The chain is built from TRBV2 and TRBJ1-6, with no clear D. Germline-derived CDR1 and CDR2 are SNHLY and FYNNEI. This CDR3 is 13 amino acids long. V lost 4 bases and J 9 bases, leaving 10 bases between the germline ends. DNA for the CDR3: TGTGCCAGCAGTGTGGGCCGTTTTTCACCCCTCCACTTT. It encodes CASSVGRFSPLHF.

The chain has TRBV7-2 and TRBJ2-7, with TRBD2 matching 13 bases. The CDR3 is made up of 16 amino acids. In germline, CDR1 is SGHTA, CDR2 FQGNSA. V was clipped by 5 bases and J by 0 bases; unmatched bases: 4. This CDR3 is CASSVTSGRASYEQYF. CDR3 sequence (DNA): TGTGCCAGCAGCGTAACTAGCGGGAGGGCCTCCTACGAGCAGTACTTC.

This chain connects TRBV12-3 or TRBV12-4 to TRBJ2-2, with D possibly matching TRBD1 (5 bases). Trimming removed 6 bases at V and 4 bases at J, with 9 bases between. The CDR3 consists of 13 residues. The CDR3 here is CASRPRVTGELFF. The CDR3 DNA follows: TGTGCCAGCAGGCCCAGGGTCACCGGGGAGCTGTTTTTT.

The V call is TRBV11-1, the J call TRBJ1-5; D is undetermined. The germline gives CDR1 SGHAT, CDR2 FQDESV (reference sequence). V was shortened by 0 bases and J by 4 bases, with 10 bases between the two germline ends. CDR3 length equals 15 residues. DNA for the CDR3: TGTGCCAGCAGCTTAGCGTGCCAGGTTAATCAGCCCCAGCATTTT. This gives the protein CASSLACQVNQPQHF.

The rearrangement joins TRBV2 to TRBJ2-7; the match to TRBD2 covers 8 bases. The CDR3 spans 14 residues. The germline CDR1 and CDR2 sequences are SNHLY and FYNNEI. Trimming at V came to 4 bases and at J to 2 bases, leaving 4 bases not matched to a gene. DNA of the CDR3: TGTGCCAGCAGTGGAGCGGGAGATGCCTACGAGCAGTACTTC. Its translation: CASSGAGDAYEQYF.

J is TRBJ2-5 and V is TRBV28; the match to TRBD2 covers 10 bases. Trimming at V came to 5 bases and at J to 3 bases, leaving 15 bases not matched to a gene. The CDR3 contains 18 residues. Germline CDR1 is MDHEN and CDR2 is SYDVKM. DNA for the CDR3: TGTGCCAGCAGTAAGCCCCCCGGGGGGACTAGCGAAAAAGAGACCCAGTACTTC. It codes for CASSKPPGGTSEKETQYF.

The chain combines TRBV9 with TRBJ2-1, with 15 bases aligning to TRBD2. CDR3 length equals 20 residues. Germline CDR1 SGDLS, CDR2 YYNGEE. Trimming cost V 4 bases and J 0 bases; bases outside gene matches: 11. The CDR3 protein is CASSPNPGLAGGSSYNEQFF. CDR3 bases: TGTGCCAGCAGCCCGAACCCGGGACTAGCGGGGGGAAGCTCCTACAATGAGCAGTTCTTC.

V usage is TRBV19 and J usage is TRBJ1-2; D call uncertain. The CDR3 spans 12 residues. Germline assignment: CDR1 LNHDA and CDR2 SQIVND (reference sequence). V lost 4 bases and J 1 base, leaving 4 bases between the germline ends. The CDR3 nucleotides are TGTGCCAGTAGTAGCAGTAACTATGGCTACACCTTC. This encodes CASSSSNYGYTF.

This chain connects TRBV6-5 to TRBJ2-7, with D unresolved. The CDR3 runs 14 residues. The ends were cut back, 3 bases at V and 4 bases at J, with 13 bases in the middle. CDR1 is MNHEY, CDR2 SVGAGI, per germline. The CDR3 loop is CASSYRPLEYEQYF. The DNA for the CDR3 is TGTGCCAGCAGTTATCGCCCCCTAGAGTACGAGCAGTACTTC.

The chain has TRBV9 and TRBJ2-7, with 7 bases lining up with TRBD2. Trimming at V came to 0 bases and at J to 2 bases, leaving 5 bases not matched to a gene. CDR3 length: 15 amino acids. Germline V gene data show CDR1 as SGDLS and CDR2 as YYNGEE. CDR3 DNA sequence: TGTGCCAGCAGCGTAGTAGCTAGCGGTCCCTACGAGCAGTACTTC. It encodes CASSVVASGPYEQYF.

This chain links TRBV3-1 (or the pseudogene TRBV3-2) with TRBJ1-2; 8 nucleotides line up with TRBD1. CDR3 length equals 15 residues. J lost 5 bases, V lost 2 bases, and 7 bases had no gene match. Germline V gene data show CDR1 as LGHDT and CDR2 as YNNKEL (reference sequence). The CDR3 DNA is TGTGCCAGCAGCCAATCGGACAGGGTACGATATGGCTACACCTTC. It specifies CASSQSDRVRYGYTF.

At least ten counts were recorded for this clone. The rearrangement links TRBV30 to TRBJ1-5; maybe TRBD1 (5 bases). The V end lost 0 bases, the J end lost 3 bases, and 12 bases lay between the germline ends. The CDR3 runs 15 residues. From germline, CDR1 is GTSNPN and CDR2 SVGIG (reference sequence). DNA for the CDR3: TGTGCCTGGAGTGTAACGGGGGAAAACAATCAGCCCCAGCATTTT. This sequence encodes CAWSVTGENNQPQHF.

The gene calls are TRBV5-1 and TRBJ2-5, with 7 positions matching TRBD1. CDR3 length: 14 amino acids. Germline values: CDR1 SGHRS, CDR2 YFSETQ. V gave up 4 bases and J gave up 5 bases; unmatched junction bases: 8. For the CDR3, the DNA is TGCGCCAGCAGCCTAGGACAGGTTGTGGAGACCCAGTACTTC. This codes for CASSLGQVVETQYF.

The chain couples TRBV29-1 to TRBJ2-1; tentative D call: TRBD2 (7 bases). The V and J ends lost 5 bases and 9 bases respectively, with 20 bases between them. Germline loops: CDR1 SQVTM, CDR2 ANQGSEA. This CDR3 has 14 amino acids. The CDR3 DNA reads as TGCAGCGTTCCCGCGGGGGCCGCGAACGGTGAGCAGTTCTTC. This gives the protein CSVPAGAANGEQFF.

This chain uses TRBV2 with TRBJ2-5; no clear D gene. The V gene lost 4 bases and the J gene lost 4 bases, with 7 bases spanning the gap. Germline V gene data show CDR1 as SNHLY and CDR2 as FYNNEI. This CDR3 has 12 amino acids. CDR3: CASSGGVETQYF. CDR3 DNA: TGTGCCAGCAGTGGCGGAGTAGAGACCCAGTACTTC.

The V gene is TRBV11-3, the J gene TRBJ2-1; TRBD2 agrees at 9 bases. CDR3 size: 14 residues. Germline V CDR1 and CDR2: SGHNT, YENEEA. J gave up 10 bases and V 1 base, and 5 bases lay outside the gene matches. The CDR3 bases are TGTGCCAGCAGCTTAGGGGTAGCGGGGGTGGAGCAGTTCTTC. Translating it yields CASSLGVAGVEQFF.

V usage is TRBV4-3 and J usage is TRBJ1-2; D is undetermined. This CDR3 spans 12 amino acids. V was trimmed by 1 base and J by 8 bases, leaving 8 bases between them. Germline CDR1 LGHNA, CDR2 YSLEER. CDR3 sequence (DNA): TGCGCCAGCAGCCAAGGAGGCGGAGGCTACACCTTC. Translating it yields CASSQGGGGYTF.

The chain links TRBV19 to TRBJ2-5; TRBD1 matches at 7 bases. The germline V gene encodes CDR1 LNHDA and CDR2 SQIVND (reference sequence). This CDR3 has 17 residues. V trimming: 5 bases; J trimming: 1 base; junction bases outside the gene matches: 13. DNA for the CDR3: TGTGCCAGTAGTCCGAATGTCGACAGGGCCCTCCAAGAGACCCAGTACTTC. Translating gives CASSPNVDRALQETQYF.

CDR3 DNA: TGTGCCAGCAGTTTACTTGGACTTGAAGGGCCCAACACAGATACGCAGTATTTT. It encodes CASSLLGLEGPNTDTQYF. The V gene is TRBV27, the J gene TRBJ2-3; D possibly corresponds to TRBD2 (5 bases). CDR3 length equals 18 residues. CDR1 MNHEY and CDR2 SMNVEV come from the germline V gene (reference sequence). Trimming removed 2 bases at V and 2 bases at J, with 20 bases between.

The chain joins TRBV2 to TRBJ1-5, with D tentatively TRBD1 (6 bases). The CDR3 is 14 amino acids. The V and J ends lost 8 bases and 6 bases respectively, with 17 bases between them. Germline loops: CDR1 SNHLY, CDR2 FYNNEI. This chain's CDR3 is CASRGGLGSQPQHF. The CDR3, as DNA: TGTGCCAGCCGTGGGGGGCTTGGAAGTCAGCCCCAGCATTTT.

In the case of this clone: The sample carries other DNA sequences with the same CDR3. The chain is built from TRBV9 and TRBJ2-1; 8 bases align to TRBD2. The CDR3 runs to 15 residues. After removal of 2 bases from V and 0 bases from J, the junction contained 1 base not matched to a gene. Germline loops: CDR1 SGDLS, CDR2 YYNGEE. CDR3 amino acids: CASSVSGSSYNEQFF. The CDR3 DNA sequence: TGTGCCAGCAGCGTGAGCGGGAGCTCCTACAATGAGCAGTTCTTC.

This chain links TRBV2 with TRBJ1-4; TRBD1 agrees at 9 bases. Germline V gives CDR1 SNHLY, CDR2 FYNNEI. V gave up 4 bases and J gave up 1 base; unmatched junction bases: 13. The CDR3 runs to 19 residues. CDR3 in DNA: TGTGCCAGCAGTGGGGGGACAGGGCGGGAATTTGGAACTAATGAAAAACTGTTTTTT. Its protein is CASSGGTGREFGTNEKLFF.

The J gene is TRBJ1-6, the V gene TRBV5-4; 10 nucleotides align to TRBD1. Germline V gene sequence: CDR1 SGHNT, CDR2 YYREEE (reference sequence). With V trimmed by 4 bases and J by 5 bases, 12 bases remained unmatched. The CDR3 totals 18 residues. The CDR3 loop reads CASSRYTMTGGDNSPLHF. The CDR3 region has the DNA TGTGCCAGCAGCCGGTATACGATGACAGGGGGCGATAATTCACCCCTCCACTTT.

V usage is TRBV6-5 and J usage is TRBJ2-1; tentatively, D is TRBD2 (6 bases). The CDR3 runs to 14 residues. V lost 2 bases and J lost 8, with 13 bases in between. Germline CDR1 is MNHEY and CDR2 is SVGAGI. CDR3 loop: CASSYTTSFHEQFF. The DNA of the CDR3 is TGTGCCAGCAGTTACACGACTAGTTTCCATGAGCAGTTCTTC.

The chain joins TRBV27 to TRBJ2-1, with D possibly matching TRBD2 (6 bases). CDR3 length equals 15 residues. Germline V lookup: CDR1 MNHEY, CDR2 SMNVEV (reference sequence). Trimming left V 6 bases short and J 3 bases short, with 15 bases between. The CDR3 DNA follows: TGTGCCAGCAGCTTCATGCCAGCGGGCTACAATGAGCAGTTCTTC. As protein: CASSFMPAGYNEQFF.

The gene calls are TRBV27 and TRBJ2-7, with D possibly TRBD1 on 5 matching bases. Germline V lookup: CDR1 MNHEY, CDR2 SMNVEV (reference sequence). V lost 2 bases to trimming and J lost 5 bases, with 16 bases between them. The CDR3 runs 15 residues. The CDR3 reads CASSLQGAGQNEQYF. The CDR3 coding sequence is TGTGCCAGCAGTTTACAAGGGGCAGGCCAGAACGAGCAGTACTTC.

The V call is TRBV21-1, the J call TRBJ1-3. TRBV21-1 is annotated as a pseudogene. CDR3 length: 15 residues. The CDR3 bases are TGTGCCAGCAGCAAGGTATCCTACTCTGGAAACACCATATATTTT. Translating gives CASSKVSYSGNTIYF.

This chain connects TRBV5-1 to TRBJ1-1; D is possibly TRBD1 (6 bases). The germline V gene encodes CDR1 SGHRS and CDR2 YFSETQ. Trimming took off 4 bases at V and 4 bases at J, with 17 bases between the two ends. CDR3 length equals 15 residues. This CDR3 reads CASSLTQGSGTEAFF. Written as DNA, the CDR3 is TGCGCCAGCAGCCTGACACAGGGATCGGGCACTGAAGCTTTCTTT.

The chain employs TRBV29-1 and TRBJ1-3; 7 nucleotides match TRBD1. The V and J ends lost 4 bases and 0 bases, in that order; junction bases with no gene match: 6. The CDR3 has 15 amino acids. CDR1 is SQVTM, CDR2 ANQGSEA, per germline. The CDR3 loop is CSVGTDRISGNTIYF. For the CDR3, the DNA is TGCAGCGTTGGGACGGACAGGATCTCTGGAAACACCATATATTTT.